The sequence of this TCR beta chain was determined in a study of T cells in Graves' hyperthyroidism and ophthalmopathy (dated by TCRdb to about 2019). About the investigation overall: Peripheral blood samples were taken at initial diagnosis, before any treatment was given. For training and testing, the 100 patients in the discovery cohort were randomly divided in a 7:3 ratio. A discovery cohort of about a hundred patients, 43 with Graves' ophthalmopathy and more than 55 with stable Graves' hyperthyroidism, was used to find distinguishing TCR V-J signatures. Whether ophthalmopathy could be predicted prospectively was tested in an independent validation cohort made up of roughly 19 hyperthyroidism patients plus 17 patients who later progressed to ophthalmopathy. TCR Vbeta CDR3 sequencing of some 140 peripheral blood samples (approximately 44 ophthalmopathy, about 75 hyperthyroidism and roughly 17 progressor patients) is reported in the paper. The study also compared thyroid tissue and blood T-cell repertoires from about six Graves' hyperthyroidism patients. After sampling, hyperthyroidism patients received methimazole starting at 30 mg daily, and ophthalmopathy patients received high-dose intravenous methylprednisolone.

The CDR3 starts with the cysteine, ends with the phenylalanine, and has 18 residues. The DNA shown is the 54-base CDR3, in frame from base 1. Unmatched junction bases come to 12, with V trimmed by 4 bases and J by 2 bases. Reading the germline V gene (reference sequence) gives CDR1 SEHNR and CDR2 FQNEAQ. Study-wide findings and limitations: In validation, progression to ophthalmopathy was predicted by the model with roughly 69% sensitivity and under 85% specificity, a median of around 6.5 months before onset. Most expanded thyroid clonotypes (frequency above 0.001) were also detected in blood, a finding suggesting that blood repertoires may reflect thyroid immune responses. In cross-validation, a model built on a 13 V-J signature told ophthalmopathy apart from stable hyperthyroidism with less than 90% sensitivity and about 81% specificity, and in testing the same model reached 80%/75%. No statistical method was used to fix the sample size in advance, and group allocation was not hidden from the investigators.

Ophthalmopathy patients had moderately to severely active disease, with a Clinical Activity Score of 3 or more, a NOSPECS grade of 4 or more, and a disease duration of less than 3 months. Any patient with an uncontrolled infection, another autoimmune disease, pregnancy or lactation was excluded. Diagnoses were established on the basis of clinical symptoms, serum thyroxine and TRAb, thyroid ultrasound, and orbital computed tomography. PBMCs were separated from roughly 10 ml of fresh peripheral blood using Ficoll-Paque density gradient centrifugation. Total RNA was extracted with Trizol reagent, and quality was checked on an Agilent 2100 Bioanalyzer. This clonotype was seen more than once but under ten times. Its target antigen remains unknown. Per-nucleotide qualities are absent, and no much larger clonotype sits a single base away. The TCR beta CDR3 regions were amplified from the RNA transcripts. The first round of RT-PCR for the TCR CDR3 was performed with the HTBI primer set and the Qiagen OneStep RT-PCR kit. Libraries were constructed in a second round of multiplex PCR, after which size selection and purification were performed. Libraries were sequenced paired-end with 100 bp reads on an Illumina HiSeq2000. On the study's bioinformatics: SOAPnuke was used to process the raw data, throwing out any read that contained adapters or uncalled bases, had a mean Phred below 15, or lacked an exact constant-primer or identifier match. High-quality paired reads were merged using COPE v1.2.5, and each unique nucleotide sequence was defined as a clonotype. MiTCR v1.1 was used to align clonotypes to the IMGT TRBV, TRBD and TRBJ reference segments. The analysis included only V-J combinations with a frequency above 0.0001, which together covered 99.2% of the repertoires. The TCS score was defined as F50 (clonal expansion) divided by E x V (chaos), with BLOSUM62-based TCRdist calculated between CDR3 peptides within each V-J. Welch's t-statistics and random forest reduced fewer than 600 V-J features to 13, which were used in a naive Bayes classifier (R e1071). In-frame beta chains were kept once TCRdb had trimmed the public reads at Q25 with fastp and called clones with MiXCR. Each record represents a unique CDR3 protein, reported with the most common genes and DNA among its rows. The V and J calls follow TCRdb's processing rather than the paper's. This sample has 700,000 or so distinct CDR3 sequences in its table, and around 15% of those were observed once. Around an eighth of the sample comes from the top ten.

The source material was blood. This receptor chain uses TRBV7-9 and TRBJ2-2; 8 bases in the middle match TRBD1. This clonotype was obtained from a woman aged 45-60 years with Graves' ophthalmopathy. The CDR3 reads CASSSPKGPGGNTGELFF. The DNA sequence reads TGTGCCAGCAGCTCCCCGAAGGGGCCAGGGGGCAACACCGGGGAGCTGTTTTTT.